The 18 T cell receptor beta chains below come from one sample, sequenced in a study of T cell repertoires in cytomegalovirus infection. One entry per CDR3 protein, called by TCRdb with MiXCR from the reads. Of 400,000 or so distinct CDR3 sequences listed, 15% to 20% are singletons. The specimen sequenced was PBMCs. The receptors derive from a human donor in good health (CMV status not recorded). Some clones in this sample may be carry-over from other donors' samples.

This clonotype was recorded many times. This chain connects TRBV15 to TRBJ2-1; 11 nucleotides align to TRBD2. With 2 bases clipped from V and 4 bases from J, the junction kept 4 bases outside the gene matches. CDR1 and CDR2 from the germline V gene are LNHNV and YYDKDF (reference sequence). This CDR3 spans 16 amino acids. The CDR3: CATSRPGTSGYNEQFF. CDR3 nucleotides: TGTGCCACCAGCAGACCCGGGACTAGCGGATACAATGAGCAGTTCTTC.

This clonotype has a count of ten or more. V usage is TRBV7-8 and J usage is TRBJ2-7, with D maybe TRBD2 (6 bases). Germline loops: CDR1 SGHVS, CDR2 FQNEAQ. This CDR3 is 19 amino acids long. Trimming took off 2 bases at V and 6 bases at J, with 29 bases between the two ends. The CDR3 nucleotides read TGTGCCAGCAGCTTATCCTGGGGGGAGGCTCCTGATCCCCTTTGCGAGCAGTACTTC. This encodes CASSLSWGEAPDPLCEQYF.

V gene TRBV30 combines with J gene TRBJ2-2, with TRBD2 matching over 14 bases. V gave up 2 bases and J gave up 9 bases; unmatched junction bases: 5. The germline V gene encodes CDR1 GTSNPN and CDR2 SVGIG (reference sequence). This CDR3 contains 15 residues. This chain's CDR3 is CAWSKGLAGERELFF. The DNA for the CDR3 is TGTGCCTGGAGTAAGGGACTAGCGGGAGAACGGGAGCTGTTTTTT. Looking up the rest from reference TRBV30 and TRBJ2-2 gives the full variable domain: SQTIHQWPATLVQPVGSPLSLECTVEGTSNPNLYWYRQAAGRGLQLLFYSVGIGQISSEVPQNLSASRPQDRQFILSSKKLLLSDSGFYLCAWSKGLAGERELFFGEGSRLTVL.

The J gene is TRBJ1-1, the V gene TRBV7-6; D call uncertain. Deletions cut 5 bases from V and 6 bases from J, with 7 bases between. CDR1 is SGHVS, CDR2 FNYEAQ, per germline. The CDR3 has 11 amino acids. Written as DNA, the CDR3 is TGTGCCAGCAGCATGGGATCTGAAGCTTTCTTT. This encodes CASSMGSEAFF. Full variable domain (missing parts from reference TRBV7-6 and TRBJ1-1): GAGVSQSPRYKVTKRGQDVALRCDPISGHVSLYWYRQALGQGPEFLTYFNYEAQQDKSGLPNDRFSAERPEGSISTLTIQRTEQRDSAMYRCASSMGSEAFFGQGTRLTVV.

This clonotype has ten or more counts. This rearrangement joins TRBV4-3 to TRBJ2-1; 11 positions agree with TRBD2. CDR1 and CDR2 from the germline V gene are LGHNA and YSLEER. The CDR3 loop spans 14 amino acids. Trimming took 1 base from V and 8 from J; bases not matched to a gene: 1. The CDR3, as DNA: TGCGCCAGCAGCCAAGGACTAGCGGGATATGAGCAGTTCTTC. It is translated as CASSQGLAGYEQFF.

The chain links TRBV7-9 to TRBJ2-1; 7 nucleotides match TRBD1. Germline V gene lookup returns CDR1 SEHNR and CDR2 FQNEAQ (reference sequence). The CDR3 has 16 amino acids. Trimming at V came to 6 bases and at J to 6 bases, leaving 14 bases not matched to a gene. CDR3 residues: CASRIHTGVLANEQFF. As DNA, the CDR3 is TGTGCCAGCAGGATACATACAGGGGTATTGGCCAATGAGCAGTTCTTC.

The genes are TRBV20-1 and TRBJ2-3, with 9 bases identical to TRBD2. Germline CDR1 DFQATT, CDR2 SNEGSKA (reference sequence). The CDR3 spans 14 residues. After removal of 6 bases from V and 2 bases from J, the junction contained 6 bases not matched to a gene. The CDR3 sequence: CSAGLASHTDTQYF. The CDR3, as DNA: TGCAGTGCCGGACTAGCGAGCCACACAGATACGCAGTATTTT.

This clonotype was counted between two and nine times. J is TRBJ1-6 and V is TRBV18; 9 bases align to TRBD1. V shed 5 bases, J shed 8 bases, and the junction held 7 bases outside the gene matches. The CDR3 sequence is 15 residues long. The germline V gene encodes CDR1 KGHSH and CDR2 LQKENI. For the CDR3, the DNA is TGTGCCAGCTCATCATTGGACAGGGGCGATTCACCCCTCCACTTT. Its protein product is CASSSLDRGDSPLHF. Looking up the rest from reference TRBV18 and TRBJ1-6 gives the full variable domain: NAGVMQNPRHLVRRRGQEARLRCSPMKGHSHVYWYRQLPEEGLKFMVYLQKENIIDESGMPKERFSAEFPKEGPSILRIQQVVRGDSAAYFCASSSLDRGDSPLHFGNGTRLTVT.

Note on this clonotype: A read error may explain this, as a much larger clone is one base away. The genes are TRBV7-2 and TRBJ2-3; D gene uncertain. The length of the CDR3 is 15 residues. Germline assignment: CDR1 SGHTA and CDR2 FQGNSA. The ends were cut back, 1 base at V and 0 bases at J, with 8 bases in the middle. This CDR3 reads CASSLGRPSTDTQYF. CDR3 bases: TGTGCCAGCAGCTTAGGCCGGCCTAGCACAGATACGCAGTATTTT.

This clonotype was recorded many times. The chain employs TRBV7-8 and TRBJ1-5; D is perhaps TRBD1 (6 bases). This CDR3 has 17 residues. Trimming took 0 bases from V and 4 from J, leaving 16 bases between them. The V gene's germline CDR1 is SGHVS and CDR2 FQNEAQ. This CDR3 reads CASSLANDRFFNQPQHF. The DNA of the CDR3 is TGTGCCAGCAGCTTAGCTAACGACAGGTTTTTTAATCAGCCCCAGCATTTT.

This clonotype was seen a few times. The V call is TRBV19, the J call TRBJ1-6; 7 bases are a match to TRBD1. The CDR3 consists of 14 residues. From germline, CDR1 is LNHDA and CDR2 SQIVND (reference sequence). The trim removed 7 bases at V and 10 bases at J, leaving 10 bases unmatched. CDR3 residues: CASKGTDPGSPLHF. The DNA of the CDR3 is TGTGCCAGTAAGGGGACAGATCCGGGATCACCCCTCCACTTT.

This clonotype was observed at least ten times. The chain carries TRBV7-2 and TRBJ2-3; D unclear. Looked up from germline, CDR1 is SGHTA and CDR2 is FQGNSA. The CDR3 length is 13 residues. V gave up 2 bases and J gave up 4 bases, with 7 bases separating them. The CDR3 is CASSLNMADTQYF. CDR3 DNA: TGTGCCAGCAGCTTAAACATGGCAGATACGCAGTATTTT.

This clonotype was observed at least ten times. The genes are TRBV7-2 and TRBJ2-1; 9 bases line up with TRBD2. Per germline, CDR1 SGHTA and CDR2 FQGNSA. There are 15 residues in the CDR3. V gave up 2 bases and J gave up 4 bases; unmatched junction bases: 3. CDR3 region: CASSLYGLAYNEQFF. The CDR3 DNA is TGTGCCAGCAGCTTATATGGACTAGCGTACAATGAGCAGTTCTTC.

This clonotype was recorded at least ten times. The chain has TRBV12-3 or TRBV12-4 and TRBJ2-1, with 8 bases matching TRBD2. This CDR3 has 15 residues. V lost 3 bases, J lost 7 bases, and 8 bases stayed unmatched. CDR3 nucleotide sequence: TGTGCCAGCAGTTTGGGGAGACTAGCGATTAATGAGCAGTTCTTC. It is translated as CASSLGRLAINEQFF.

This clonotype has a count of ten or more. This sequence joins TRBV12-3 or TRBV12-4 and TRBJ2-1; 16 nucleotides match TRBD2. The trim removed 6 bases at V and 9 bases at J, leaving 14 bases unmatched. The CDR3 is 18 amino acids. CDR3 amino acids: CASSLGLAGGPRGLEQFF. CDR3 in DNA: TGTGCCAGCAGCCTGGGACTAGCGGGAGGGCCGAGGGGGCTTGAGCAGTTCTTC.

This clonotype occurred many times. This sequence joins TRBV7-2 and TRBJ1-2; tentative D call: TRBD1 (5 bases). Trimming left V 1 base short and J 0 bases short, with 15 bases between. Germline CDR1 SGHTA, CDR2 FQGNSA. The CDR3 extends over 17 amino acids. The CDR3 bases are TGTGCCAGCAGCTTAGACCCCTGGCAGGGTTCTAACTATGGCTACACCTTC. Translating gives CASSLDPWQGSNYGYTF.

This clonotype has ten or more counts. The CDR3 here is CASSPPEEKLFF. In DNA form, the CDR3 reads TGTGCCAGCAGTCCTCCAGAGGAAAAACTGTTTTTT. The gene calls are TRBV12-3 or TRBV12-4 and TRBJ1-4; no definite D call. V was pared by 5 bases and J by 8 bases, with 9 bases between. CDR3 length: 12 amino acids.

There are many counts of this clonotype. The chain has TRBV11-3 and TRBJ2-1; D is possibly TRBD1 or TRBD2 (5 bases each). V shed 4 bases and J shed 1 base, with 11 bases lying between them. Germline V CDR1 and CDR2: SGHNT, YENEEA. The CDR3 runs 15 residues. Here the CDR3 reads CASSSFGGSYNEQFF. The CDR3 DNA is TGTGCCAGCAGCTCGTTTGGGGGATCCTACAATGAGCAGTTCTTC. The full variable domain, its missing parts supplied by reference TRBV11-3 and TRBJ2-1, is EAGVVQSPRYKIIEKKQPVAFWCNPISGHNTLYWYLQNLGQGPELLIRYENEEAVDDSQLPKDRFSAERLKGVDSTLKIQPAELGDSAVYLCASSSFGGSYNEQFFGPGTRLTVL.